The 26 T cell receptor beta chains reported below all come from one sample, sequenced in a study of blood T cell repertoires in COVID-19. The method was immunoSEQ multiplex PCR; TCRdb's version includes in-frame clones alone and lacks a portion of them. The repertoire holds fewer than 100,000 clones, with about 80% as singletons. The sample consisted of peripheral blood. The receptors here all came from a woman between 70 and 85 years old with acute or convalescent COVID-19.

The chain is built from TRBV27 and TRBJ1-1, with 9 bases fitting TRBD1. The CDR3 covers 14 residues. The J segment lost 3 bases and the V segment lost 5 bases, leaving 4 bases of the junction unmatched. CDR1 MNHEY and CDR2 SMNVEV come from the germline V gene (reference sequence). In DNA form, the CDR3 reads TGTGCCAGCAGTCAGTGGACAGGGGACACTGAAGCTTTCTTT. This sequence encodes CASSQWTGDTEAFF.

This rearrangement joins TRBV28 to TRBJ2-7, with 10 bases lining up with TRBD2. The V segment lost 6 bases and the J segment 4 bases; nucleotides outside the gene matches: 6. There are 14 residues in the CDR3. Germline V CDR1 and CDR2: MDHEN, SYDVKM. The CDR3 region has the DNA TGTGCCAGCAGATCTAGCGGGAGAAGGTACGAGCAGTACTTC. It codes for CASRSSGRRYEQYF.

The gene calls are TRBV7-2 and TRBJ2-3, with D possibly matching TRBD2 (6 bases). V was shortened by 0 bases and J by 2 bases, with 9 bases between the two germline ends. CDR1 is SGHTA and CDR2 is FQGNSA in the germline V gene. The CDR3 has 15 amino acids. In DNA, the CDR3 is TGTGCCAGCAGCTTAGCGGGGGGTTTCACAGATACGCAGTATTTT. Protein product: CASSLAGGFTDTQYF.

V usage is TRBV11-2 and J usage is TRBJ2-7; 8 bases match TRBD2. The V segment lost 3 bases and the J segment 0 bases; nucleotides outside the gene matches: 4. Looked up from germline, CDR1 is SGHAT and CDR2 is FQNNGV. The CDR3 covers 15 residues. The CDR3: CASSFAGGNSYEQYF. CDR3 nucleotides: TGTGCCAGCAGCTTTGCGGGAGGCAACTCCTACGAGCAGTACTTC.

The chain links TRBV7-9 to TRBJ2-2, with a tentative D call TRBD2 (5 bases). The germline gives CDR1 SEHNR, CDR2 FQNEAQ (reference sequence). V was shortened by 0 bases and J by 4 bases, with 12 bases between the two germline ends. This CDR3 has 16 residues. The CDR3 loop reads CASSLARGTSTGELFF. CDR3 bases: TGTGCCAGCAGCTTAGCACGGGGTACGAGCACCGGGGAGCTGTTTTTT. The full variable domain, in which reference TRBV7-9 and TRBJ2-2 provide the parts outside the CDR3, is DTGVSQNPRHKITKRGQNVTFRCDPISEHNRLYWYRQTLGQGPEFLTYFQNEAQLEKSRLLSDRFSAERPKGSFSTLEIQRTEQGDSAMYLCASSLARGTSTGELFFGEGSRLTVL.

This clone was detected a few times. This chain links TRBV29-1 with TRBJ1-1; TRBD1 matches at 11 bases. V was pared by 8 bases and J by 7 bases, with 9 bases of the junction left unmatched. CDR3 length: 13 amino acids. The germline V gene has CDR1 SQVTM and CDR2 ANQGSEA. Here the CDR3 reads CSTRDRGNGEAFF. CDR3 bases: TGCAGCACCCGGGACAGGGGGAACGGTGAAGCTTTCTTT.

The rearrangement uses TRBV5-1 and TRBJ2-7, with 10 bases identical to TRBD2. The germline V gene has CDR1 SGHRS and CDR2 YFSETQ. This CDR3 is 14 amino acids long. V shed 5 bases, J shed 5 bases, and the junction held 7 bases outside the gene matches. DNA for the CDR3: TGCGCCAGCAGTCTAGCGGGAGTTTCAGACGAGCAGTACTTC. It is translated as CASSLAGVSDEQYF. The full variable domain, its missing parts supplied by reference TRBV5-1 and TRBJ2-7, is KAGVTQTPRYLIKTRGQQVTLSCSPISGHRSVSWYQQTPGQGLQFLFEYFSETQRNKGNFPGRFSGRQFSNSRSEMNVSTLELGDSALYLCASSLAGVSDEQYFGPGTRLTVT.

The V call is TRBV2, the J call TRBJ1-2; D remains unclear. Trimming left V 6 bases short and J 4 bases short, with 6 bases between. In germline, CDR1 is SNHLY, CDR2 FYNNEI. The CDR3 is 11 residues long. In DNA, the CDR3 is TGTGCCAGCAGGTACTCCTATGGCTACACCTTC. It codes for CASRYSYGYTF. Variable domain in full (rest from reference TRBV2 and TRBJ1-2): EPEVTQTPSHQVTQMGQEVILRCVPISNHLYFYWYRQILGQKVEFLVSFYNNEISEKSEIFDDQFSVERPDGSNFTLKIRSTKLEDSAMYFCASRYSYGYTFGSGTRLTVV.

This clone was picked up one time. V and J are TRBV7-2 and TRBJ2-3; 8 nucleotides line up with TRBD2. The CDR3 runs 17 residues. V lost 5 bases, J lost 2 bases, and 12 bases stayed unmatched. Germline lookup yields CDR1 SGHTA and CDR2 FQGNSA. The DNA for the CDR3 is TGTGCCAGCAGCCCCCCGCCCGGGACTAGTCTCACAGATACGCAGTATTTT. Amino acids: CASSPPPGTSLTDTQYF. Filled out from reference TRBV7-2 and TRBJ2-3, the complete variable domain reads GAGVSQSPSNKVTEKGKDVELRCDPISGHTALYWYRQSLGQGLEFLIYFQGNSAPDKSGLPSDRFSAERTGGSVSTLTIQRTQQEDSAVYLCASSPPPGTSLTDTQYFGPGTRLTVL.

This clone appeared a single time. The CDR3 region is CASSSRGSNEKLFF. CDR3 coding DNA: TGTGCCAGCAGCTCAAGGGGAAGTAATGAAAAACTGTTTTTT. This chain joins TRBV6-5 and TRBJ1-4; D might be TRBD1 (5 bases). Between the trimmed V and J ends, which lost 6 bases and 4 bases, there was a span of 12 bases. Germline loops: CDR1 MNHEY, CDR2 SVGAGI. This CDR3 spans 14 amino acids.

The CDR3 bases are TGTGCCAGCAGTTTACCGGGACAGGGAACCTACGAGCAGTACTTC. Encoded protein: CASSLPGQGTYEQYF. The chain has TRBV6-6 and TRBJ2-7, with 9 bases that match TRBD1. The V gene end was trimmed by 4 bases and the J gene end by 2 bases; junction bases not matched to a gene: 6. The CDR3 runs to 15 residues. Germline assignment: CDR1 MNHNY and CDR2 SVGAGI (reference sequence).

CDR3 in amino acids: CASSIREGQDSPLHF. In DNA form, the CDR3 reads TGTGCCAGCTCTATCCGGGAGGGCCAGGATTCACCCCTCCACTTT. The gene calls are TRBV18 and TRBJ1-6; D unclear. This CDR3 contains 15 residues. The germline V gene encodes CDR1 KGHSH and CDR2 LQKENI. V shed 6 bases and J shed 8 bases, with 17 bases lying between them.

J is TRBJ2-3 and V is TRBV3-1 (or the pseudogene TRBV3-2); D unclear. Per the germline V gene, CDR1 is LGHDT and CDR2 is YNNKEL (reference sequence). This CDR3 contains 12 residues. V lost 1 base to trimming and J lost 4 bases, with 3 bases between them. In DNA, the CDR3 is TGTGCCAGCAGCCAAGCTTCAGATACGCAGTATTTT. Translated, it gives CASSQASDTQYF.

The rearrangement joins TRBV2 to TRBJ1-5; 9 positions agree with TRBD1. Trimming took 9 bases from V and 5 from J; bases not matched to a gene: 14. There are 16 residues in the CDR3. Germline loops: CDR1 SNHLY, CDR2 FYNNEI. CDR3 residues: CARPSPHRDRDQPQHF. The CDR3 nucleotides are TGTGCCAGACCATCACCTCACCGGGACAGGGATCAGCCCCAGCATTTT.

This clone was counted a few times. The chain links TRBV5-5 to TRBJ2-7; 8 positions match TRBD1. Trimming cost V 4 bases and J 2 bases; bases outside gene matches: 5. This CDR3 comprises 14 residues. The germline gives CDR1 SGHKS, CDR2 YYEKEE (reference sequence). The CDR3 DNA follows: TGTGCCAGCAGCGGCGGACAGGGCCCCTACGAGCAGTACTTC. Protein product: CASSGGQGPYEQYF.

The chain employs TRBV5-6 and TRBJ1-2; D perhaps matches TRBD1 (6 bases). Looked up from germline, CDR1 is SGHDT and CDR2 is YYEEEE. V was trimmed by 0 bases and J by 4 bases, leaving 10 bases between them. There are 14 residues in the CDR3. The CDR3 loop reads CASSLGTAIYGYTF. CDR3 DNA: TGTGCCAGCAGCTTGGGGACAGCAATCTATGGCTACACCTTC.

This clone was counted between two and nine times. The rearrangement links TRBV2 to TRBJ1-6, with a possible D match to TRBD1 (6 bases). The CDR3 extends over 15 amino acids. Germline V gene data show CDR1 as SNHLY and CDR2 as FYNNEI. Trimming stripped 7 bases from V and 6 bases from J, with 16 bases between. CDR3 nucleotides: TGTGCCAGCAACCCATCCGGGACATCTAATTCACCCCTCCACTTT. Protein product: CASNPSGTSNSPLHF.

The sample holds a few counts of this clone. The J gene is TRBJ2-1, the V gene TRBV19, with 9 bases fitting TRBD2. Germline-derived CDR1 and CDR2 are LNHDA and SQIVND (reference sequence). The junction had 12 bases not matched to a gene; V was cut back by 3 bases and J by 9 bases. The CDR3 is 16 residues long. DNA for the CDR3: TGTGCCAGTAGTATGGTCGCGGGAGGGCCCGGGAGTGAGCAGTTCTTC. The encoded protein is CASSMVAGGPGSEQFF.

This clone came up a few times. The chain links TRBV19 to TRBJ1-6; tentatively, D is TRBD1 (5 bases). Trimming removed 3 bases from V and 5 bases from J, with 11 bases in between. Germline V CDR1 and CDR2: LNHDA, SQIVND (reference sequence). This CDR3 has 15 amino acids. In DNA, the CDR3 is TGTGCCAGTAGTATCTCGTCAGGGAATAATTCACCCCTCCACTTT. Its translation: CASSISSGNNSPLHF.

The chain joins TRBV28 to TRBJ1-2; TRBD1 matches at 7 bases. Germline V gene sequence: CDR1 MDHEN, CDR2 SYDVKM. The CDR3 is 15 amino acids. V trimming: 2 bases; J trimming: 6 bases; junction bases outside the gene matches: 9. DNA for the CDR3: TGTGCCAGCAGTTTAGTTATCCGACAGGGTCATGGCTACACCTTC. This codes for CASSLVIRQGHGYTF.

In its sample, this clone was seen a few times. The chain carries TRBV19 and TRBJ1-1; 7 nucleotides agree with TRBD1. Trimming cost V 6 bases and J 4 bases; bases outside gene matches: 5. The CDR3 is 13 amino acids. Germline CDR1 is LNHDA and CDR2 is SQIVND (reference sequence). The CDR3 region has the DNA TGTGCCAGTAGACCCCAGGGGGGCACTGAAGCTTTCTTT. Its translation: CASRPQGGTEAFF.

The chain employs TRBV13 and TRBJ1-4, with D unresolved. Per the germline V gene, CDR1 is PRHDT and CDR2 is FYEKMQ (reference sequence). V lost 5 bases and J lost 4, with 2 bases in between. There are 11 residues in the CDR3. CDR3 in DNA: TGTGCCAGCAGCCTTAATGAAAAACTGTTTTTT. Its protein product is CASSLNEKLFF.

The chain combines TRBV9 with TRBJ2-3; 10 bases map to TRBD2. Germline V gene data show CDR1 as SGDLS and CDR2 as YYNGEE. This CDR3 has 16 residues. Trimming removed 0 bases from V and 2 bases from J; junction bases left unmatched: 3. The CDR3 region has the DNA TGTGCCAGCAGCGTAGGGCTAGCGGGAGTCACAGATACGCAGTATTTT. It specifies CASSVGLAGVTDTQYF.

The chain is built from TRBV3-1 (or the pseudogene TRBV3-2) and TRBJ2-1, with D hard to call. Trimming removed 1 base at V and 2 bases at J, with 9 bases between. This CDR3 is built from 15 residues. The germline V gene has CDR1 LGHDT and CDR2 YNNKEL (reference sequence). This CDR3 reads CASSQAGVPYNEQFF. In DNA form, the CDR3 reads TGTGCCAGCAGCCAAGCCGGTGTCCCCTACAATGAGCAGTTCTTC.

This clone was observed a few times. This sequence joins TRBV19 and TRBJ2-1; the match to TRBD1 covers 8 bases. This CDR3 has 15 residues. The junction had 4 bases not matched to a gene; V was cut back by 3 bases and J by 3 bases. Germline V lookup: CDR1 LNHDA, CDR2 SQIVND (reference sequence). This chain's CDR3 is CASSISGTGYNEQFF. The CDR3 region has the DNA TGTGCCAGTAGTATCTCAGGGACAGGCTACAATGAGCAGTTCTTC.

The V and J genes are TRBV10-3 and TRBJ2-1; 9 nucleotides align to TRBD1. CDR3 length equals 17 residues. V was pared by 3 bases and J by 1 base, with 7 bases of the junction left unmatched. The germline V gene encodes CDR1 ENHRY and CDR2 SYGVKD. This CDR3 reads CAISDTYRGRSYNEQFF. CDR3 bases: TGTGCCATCAGTGACACCTACAGGGGGCGTTCCTACAATGAGCAGTTCTTC.